This TCR beta chain originates from a study of vaccination and CD4 T cells after COVID-19. Described treatment: approximately 9-day PBMC culture with coronavirus spike peptide pools or control peptides (ViraFEST assay). Oncomine TCR Beta short-read sequencing was applied to DNA from cultured CD4+ T cells. MiXCR was run by TCRdb on the PCR reads, yielding one entry per CDR3 protein. The sample lists 7,500 to 10,000 distinct CDR3 sequences; under 75% were seen once. For this clonotype: Its antigen is unknown.

Germline CDR1 MNHEY, CDR2 SVGAGI. The CDR3 has 14 amino acids. Trimming pared 4 bases from V and 6 bases from J, leaving 13 bases between. This TCR was recovered from a human donor who had recovered from COVID-19. Sequenced sample: CD4+ T cells from blood, cultured in vitro. V is TRBV6-5 and J is TRBJ1-5; maybe TRBD1 (6 bases). CDR3 region: CASSLGGAGQPQHF. In DNA form, the CDR3 reads TGTGCCAGCAGTTTGGGGGGGGCAGGTCAGCCCCAGCATTTT.